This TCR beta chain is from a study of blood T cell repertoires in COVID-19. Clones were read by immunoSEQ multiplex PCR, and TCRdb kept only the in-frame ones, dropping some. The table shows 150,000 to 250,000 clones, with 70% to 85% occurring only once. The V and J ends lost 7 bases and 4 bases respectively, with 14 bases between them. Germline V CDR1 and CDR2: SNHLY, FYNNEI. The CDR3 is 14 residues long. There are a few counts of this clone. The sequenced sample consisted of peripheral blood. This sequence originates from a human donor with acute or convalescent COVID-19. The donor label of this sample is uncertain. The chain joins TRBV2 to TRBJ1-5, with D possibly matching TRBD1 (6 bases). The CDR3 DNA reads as TGTGCCAGCACCAGGGGTACAGGGAATCAGCCCCAGCATTTT. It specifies CASTRGTGNQPQHF.